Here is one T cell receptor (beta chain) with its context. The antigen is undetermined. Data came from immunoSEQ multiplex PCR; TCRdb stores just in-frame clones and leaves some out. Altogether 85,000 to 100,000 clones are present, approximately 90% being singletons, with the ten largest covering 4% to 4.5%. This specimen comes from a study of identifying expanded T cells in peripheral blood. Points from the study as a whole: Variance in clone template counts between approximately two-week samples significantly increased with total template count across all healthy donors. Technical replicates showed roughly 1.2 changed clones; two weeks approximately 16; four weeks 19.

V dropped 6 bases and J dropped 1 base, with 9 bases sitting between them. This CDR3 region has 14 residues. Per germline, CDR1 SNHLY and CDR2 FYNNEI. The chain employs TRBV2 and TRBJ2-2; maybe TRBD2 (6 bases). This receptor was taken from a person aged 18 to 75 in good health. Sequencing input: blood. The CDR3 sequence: CASSLGGNTGELFF. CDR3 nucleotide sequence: TGTGCCAGCAGCCTCGGGGGGAACACCGGGGAGCTGTTTTTT.